This T cell receptor beta chain was sequenced for a study of identical twins. TCRdb fed the 5' RACE reads into MiXCR, producing one record per CDR3 protein. The table lists about 890,000 distinct CDR3 sequences, 10% to 15% of them singletons. Points from the study as a whole: Out-of-frame alpha sequences common to twins were enriched for low generation probability. Abundant beta clonotypes from cord blood had fewer insertions, unlike memory repertoires, which showed none. Models underestimated out-of-frame TCR alpha sharing in monozygotic twins.

Healthy Caucasian donors formed the entire cohort. Turning to this clonotype: Its antigen is as yet unknown.

With V trimmed by 6 bases and J by 6 bases, 8 bases remained unmatched. The CDR3 is 14 amino acids. Per germline, CDR1 SQVTM and CDR2 ANQGSEA. These same records also appear under a second study, on yellow fever vaccine responses in identical twins.

The rearrangement uses TRBV29-1 and TRBJ1-2; 12 positions match TRBD1. This TCR came from a woman aged 18-29 years in good health. Source material: PBMCs. The CDR3 DNA follows: TGCAGCGTAGATGGGACAGGGGGCGCGAATGGCTACACCTTC. Translating gives CSVDGTGGANGYTF.